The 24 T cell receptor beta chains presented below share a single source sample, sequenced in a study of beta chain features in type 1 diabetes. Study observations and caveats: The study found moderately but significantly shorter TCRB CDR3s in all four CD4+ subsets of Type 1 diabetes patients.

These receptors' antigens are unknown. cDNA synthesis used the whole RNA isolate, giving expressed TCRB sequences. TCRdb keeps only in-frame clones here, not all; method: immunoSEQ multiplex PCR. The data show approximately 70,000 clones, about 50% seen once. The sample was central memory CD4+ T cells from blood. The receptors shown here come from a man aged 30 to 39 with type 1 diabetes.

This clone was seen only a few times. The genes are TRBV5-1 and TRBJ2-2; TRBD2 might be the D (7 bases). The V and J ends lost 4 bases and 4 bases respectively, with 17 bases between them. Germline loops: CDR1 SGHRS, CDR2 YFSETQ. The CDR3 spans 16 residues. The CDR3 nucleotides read TGCGCCAGCAGCCCGGCGGGGGCCCCCGGCACCGGGGAGCTGTTTTTT. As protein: CASSPAGAPGTGELFF.

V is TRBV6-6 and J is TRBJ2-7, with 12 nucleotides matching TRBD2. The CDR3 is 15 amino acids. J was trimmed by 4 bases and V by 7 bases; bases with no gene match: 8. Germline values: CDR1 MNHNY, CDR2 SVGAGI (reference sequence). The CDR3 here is CASNQRTSGKYEQYF. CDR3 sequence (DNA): TGTGCCAGCAACCAAAGGACTAGCGGGAAATACGAGCAGTACTTC.

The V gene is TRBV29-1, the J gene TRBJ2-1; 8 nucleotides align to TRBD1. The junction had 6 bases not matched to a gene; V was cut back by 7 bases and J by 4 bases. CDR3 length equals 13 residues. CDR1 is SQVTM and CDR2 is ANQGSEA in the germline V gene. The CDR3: CSADRDQYNEQFF. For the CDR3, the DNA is TGCAGCGCGGACAGGGATCAGTACAATGAGCAGTTCTTC.

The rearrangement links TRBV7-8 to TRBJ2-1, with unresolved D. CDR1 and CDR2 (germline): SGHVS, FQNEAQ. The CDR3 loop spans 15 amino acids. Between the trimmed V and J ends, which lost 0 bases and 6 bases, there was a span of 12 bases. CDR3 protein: CASSLAGAVVNEQFF. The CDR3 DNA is TGTGCCAGCAGCTTAGCAGGTGCGGTGGTCAATGAGCAGTTCTTC.

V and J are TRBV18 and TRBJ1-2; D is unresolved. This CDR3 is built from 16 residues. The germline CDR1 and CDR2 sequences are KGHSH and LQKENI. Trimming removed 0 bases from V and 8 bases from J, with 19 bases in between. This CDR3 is CASSPPSVAQRGGYTF. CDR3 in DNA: TGTGCCAGCTCACCACCGTCGGTAGCCCAACGGGGAGGCTACACCTTC.

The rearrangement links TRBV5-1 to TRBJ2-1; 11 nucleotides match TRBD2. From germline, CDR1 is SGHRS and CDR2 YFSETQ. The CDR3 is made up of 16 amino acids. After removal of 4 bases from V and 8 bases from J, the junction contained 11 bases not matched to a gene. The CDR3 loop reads CASSPQLAGETDEQFF. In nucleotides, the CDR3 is TGCGCCAGCAGCCCCCAACTAGCGGGAGAAACCGATGAGCAGTTCTTC.

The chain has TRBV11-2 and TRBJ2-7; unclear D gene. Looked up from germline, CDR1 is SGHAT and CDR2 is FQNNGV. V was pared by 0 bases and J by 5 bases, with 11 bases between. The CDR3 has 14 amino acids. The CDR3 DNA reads TGTGCCAGCAGCTTAGAGAGACTTCCGAACGAGCAGTACTTC. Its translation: CASSLERLPNEQYF.

The CDR3: CASSFSGQGAGEQFF. CDR3 sequence (DNA): TGCGCCAGCAGCTTCTCGGGACAGGGGGCTGGTGAGCAGTTCTTC. The V gene is TRBV5-1, the J gene TRBJ2-1; 12 bases align to TRBD1. This CDR3 region has 15 residues. Trimming took 2 bases from V and 9 from J; bases not matched to a gene: 6. The germline V gene encodes CDR1 SGHRS and CDR2 YFSETQ.

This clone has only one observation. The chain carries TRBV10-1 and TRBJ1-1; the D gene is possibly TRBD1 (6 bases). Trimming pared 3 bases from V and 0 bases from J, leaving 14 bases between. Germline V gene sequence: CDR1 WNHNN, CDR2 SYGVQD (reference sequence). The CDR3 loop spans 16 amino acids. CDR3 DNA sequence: TGCGCCAGCAGTGACCTGCAGGGGAGACTGAACACTGAAGCTTTCTTT. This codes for CASSDLQGRLNTEAFF.

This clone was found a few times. CDR3 residues: CASAPGDRATYEQYF. CDR3 DNA sequence: TGTGCCAGCGCCCCAGGGGACAGGGCTACCTACGAGCAGTACTTC. The chain has TRBV6-5 and TRBJ2-7; the match to TRBD1 covers 9 bases. V shed 8 bases and J 2 bases; nucleotides not matched to a gene: 10. CDR1 and CDR2 (germline): MNHEY, SVGAGI. This CDR3 spans 15 amino acids.

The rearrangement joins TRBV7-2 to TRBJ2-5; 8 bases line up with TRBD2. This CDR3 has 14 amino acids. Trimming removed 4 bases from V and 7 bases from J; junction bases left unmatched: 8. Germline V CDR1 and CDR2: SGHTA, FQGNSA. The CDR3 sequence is CASSSPGLVGTQYF. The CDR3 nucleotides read TGTGCCAGCAGCTCCCCGGGACTAGTGGGGACCCAGTACTTC.

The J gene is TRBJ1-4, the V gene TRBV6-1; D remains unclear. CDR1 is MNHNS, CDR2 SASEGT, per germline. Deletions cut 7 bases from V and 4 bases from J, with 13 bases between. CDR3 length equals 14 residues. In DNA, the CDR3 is TGTGCCAGCACCGACCGGGGTTATAATGAAAAACTGTTTTTT. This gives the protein CASTDRGYNEKLFF.

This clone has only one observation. DNA of the CDR3: TGTGCCAGTACCCCACGACTAGGTCCCTTGGGGGAGCAGTACTTC. This sequence encodes CASTPRLGPLGEQYF. The chain recombines TRBV19 with TRBJ2-7; perhaps TRBD2 as D (6 bases). Between the trimmed V and J ends, which lost 7 bases and 7 bases, there was a span of 23 bases. Germline CDR1 reads LNHDA; CDR2 reads SQIVND (reference sequence). The CDR3 spans 15 residues.

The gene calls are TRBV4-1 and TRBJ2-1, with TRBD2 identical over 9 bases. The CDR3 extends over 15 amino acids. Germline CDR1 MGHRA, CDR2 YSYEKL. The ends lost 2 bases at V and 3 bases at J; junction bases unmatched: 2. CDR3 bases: TGCGCCAGCAGCCAACGGCGGGGGGGCTACAATGAGCAGTTCTTC. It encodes CASSQRRGGYNEQFF.

The CDR3 reads CASSRGGAGLAYEQYF. The CDR3 region has the DNA TGTGCCAGCAGCCGTGGGGGGGCGGGGCTTGCCTACGAGCAGTACTTC. The rearrangement joins TRBV7-2 to TRBJ2-7, with D possibly being TRBD2 (7 bases). The germline CDR1 and CDR2 sequences are SGHTA and FQGNSA. V was pared by 5 bases and J by 2 bases, with 19 bases between. The CDR3 sequence is 16 residues long.

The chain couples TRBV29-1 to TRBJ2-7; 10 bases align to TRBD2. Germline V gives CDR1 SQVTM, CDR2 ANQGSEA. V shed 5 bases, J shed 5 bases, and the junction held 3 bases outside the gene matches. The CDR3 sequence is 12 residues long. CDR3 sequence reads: CSVQLAGNEQYF. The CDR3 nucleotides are TGCAGCGTTCAACTAGCGGGGAACGAGCAGTACTTC.

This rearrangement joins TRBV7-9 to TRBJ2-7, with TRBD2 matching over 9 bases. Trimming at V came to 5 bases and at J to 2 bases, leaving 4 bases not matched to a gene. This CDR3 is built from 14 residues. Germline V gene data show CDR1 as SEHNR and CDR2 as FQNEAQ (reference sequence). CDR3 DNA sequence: TGTGCCAGCAGCCCAGGCGGGGGGGCCTACGAGCAGTACTTC. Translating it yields CASSPGGGAYEQYF.

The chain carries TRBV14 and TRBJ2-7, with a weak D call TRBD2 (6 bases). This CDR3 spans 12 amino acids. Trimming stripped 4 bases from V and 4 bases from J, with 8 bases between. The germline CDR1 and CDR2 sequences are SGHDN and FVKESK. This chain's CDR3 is CASSPREYEQYF. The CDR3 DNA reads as TGTGCCAGCAGCCCCCGGGAGTACGAGCAGTACTTC.

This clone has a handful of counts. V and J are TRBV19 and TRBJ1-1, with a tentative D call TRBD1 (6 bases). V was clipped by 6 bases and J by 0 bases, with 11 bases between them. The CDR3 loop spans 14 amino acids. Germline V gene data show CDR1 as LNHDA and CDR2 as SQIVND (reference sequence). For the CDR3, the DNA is TGTGCCAGTAGGAAGGACAGAATGAACACTGAAGCTTTCTTT. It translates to CASRKDRMNTEAFF.

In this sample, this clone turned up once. In DNA form, the CDR3 reads TGCGCCAGCAGCCGGTCGACAGGGGAGAAAGAAAAACTGTTTTTT. Protein: CASSRSTGEKEKLFF. This chain connects TRBV4-1 to TRBJ1-4, with 8 bases identical to TRBD1. V lost 4 bases to trimming and J lost 8 bases; unmatched junction nucleotides: 9. The CDR3 loop spans 15 amino acids. Per germline, CDR1 MGHRA and CDR2 YSYEKL.

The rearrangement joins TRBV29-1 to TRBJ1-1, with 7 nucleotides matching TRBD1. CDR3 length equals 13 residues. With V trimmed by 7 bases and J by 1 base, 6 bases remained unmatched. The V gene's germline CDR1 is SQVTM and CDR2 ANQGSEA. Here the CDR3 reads CSATGQRNTEAFF. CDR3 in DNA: TGCAGCGCAACGGGACAGAGGAACACTGAAGCTTTCTTT.

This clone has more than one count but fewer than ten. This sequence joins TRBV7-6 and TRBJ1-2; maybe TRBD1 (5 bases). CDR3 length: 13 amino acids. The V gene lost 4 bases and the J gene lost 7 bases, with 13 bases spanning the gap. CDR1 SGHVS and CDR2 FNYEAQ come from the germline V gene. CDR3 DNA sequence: TGTGCCAGCAGCTCCGTTGGGGGGGGTGGCTACACCTTC. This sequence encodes CASSSVGGGGYTF.

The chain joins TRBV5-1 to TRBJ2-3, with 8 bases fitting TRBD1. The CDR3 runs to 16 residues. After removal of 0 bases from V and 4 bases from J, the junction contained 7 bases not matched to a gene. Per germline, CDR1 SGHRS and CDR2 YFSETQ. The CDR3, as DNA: TGCGCCAGCAGCTTGGCCACAGGGGGAGGTGCAGATACGCAGTATTTT. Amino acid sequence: CASSLATGGGADTQYF. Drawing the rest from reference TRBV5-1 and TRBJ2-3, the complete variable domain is KAGVTQTPRYLIKTRGQQVTLSCSPISGHRSVSWYQQTPGQGLQFLFEYFSETQRNKGNFPGRFSGRQFSNSRSEMNVSTLELGDSALYLCASSLATGGGADTQYFGPGTRLTVL.

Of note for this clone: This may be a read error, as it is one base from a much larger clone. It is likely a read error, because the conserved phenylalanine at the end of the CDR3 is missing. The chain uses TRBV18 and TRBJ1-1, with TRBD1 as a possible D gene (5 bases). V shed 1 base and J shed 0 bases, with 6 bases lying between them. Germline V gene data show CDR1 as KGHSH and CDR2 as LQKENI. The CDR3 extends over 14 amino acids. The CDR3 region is CASSPRQLNTEAFL. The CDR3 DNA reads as TGTGCCAGCTCACCACGACAGTTGAACACTGAAGCTTTCCTT.